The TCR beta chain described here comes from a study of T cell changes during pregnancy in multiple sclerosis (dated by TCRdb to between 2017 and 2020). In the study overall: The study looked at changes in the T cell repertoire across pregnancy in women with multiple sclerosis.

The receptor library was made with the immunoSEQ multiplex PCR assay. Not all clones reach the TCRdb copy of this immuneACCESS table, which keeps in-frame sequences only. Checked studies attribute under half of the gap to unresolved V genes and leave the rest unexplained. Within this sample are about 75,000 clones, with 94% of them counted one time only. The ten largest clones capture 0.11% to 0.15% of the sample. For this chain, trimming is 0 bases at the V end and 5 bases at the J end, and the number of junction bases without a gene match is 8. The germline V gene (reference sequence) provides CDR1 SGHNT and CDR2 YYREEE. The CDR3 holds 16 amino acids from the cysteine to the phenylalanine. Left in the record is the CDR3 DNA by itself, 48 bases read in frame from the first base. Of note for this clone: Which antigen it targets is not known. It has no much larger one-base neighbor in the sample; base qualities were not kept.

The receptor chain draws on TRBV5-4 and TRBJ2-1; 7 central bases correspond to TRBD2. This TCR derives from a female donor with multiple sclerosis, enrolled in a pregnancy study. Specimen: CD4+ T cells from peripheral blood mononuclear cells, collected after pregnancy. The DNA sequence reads TGTGCCAGCAGCTTGGGTAGTAGCGGGCTTAACAATGAGCAGTTCTTC. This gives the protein CASSLGSSGLNNEQFF.